These 10 T cell receptor beta chains originate from one sample sequenced in a study of blood T cell repertoires in COVID-19. The assay was immunoSEQ multiplex PCR, and TCRdb's table has in-frame clones only and misses some. This table holds about 180,000 clones, around four fifths found once. Sequences were obtained from peripheral blood. These receptors all come from a woman aged 70-85 years with COVID-19, enrolled during active disease.

The chain is built from TRBV11-3 and TRBJ2-3, with D hard to call. V was pared by 6 bases and J by 0 bases, with 7 bases between. This CDR3 contains 13 residues. Germline CDR1 is SGHNT and CDR2 is YENEEA. In nucleotides, the CDR3 is TGTGCCAGCAGTCCTTCTAGCACAGATACGCAGTATTTT. Protein product: CASSPSSTDTQYF. Together with reference TRBV11-3 and TRBJ2-3, the CDR3 gives the full variable domain: EAGVVQSPRYKIIEKKQPVAFWCNPISGHNTLYWYLQNLGQGPELLIRYENEEAVDDSQLPKDRFSAERLKGVDSTLKIQPAELGDSAVYLCASSPSSTDTQYFGPGTRLTVL.

The chain joins TRBV6-5 to TRBJ1-3, with 9 nucleotides matching TRBD1. J was trimmed by 2 bases and V by 8 bases; bases with no gene match: 7. Per germline, CDR1 MNHEY and CDR2 SVGAGI. The CDR3 runs 15 residues. The chain's CDR3 is CASSTGGMTGNTIYF. CDR3 bases: TGTGCCAGCTCAACAGGGGGCATGACTGGAAACACCATATATTTT.

The rearrangement joins TRBV5-6 to TRBJ1-3; no firm D call. The CDR3 extends over 15 amino acids. Per the germline V gene, CDR1 is SGHDT and CDR2 is YYEEEE. V was trimmed by 0 bases and J by 0 bases, leaving 7 bases between them. The CDR3 DNA sequence: TGTGCCAGCAGCTTGGACCTATCCTCTGGAAACACCATATATTTT. Residues: CASSLDLSSGNTIYF.

The chain combines TRBV27 with TRBJ1-2, with TRBD1 as a possible D gene (5 bases). This CDR3 is 16 amino acids long. Between the trimmed V and J ends, which lost 5 bases and 5 bases, there was a span of 21 bases. Germline values: CDR1 MNHEY, CDR2 SMNVEV (reference sequence). The CDR3 loop reads CASSADRPIGGYGYTF. CDR3 nucleotide sequence: TGTGCCAGCAGTGCAGACAGACCGATTGGTGGATATGGCTACACCTTC.

This chain uses TRBV5-1 with TRBJ2-7, with 10 bases matching TRBD2. The V segment lost 2 bases and the J segment 3 bases; nucleotides outside the gene matches: 2. The germline V gene encodes CDR1 SGHRS and CDR2 YFSETQ. The CDR3 length is 14 residues. For the CDR3, the DNA is TGCGCCAGCAGCTTAAGGACTAGCGGCTACGAGCAGTACTTC. It is translated as CASSLRTSGYEQYF.

This chain links TRBV28 with TRBJ2-7, with 7 nucleotides matching TRBD1. Germline CDR1 and CDR2: MDHEN and SYDVKM. The V gene end was trimmed by 6 bases and the J gene end by 0 bases; junction bases not matched to a gene: 5. The CDR3 sequence is 14 residues long. CDR3 protein: CASSTQGSSYEQYF. CDR3 in DNA: TGTGCCAGCAGCACACAGGGGAGCTCCTACGAGCAGTACTTC. Full variable domain (rest looked up from reference TRBV28 and TRBJ2-7): DVKVTQSSRYLVKRTGEKVFLECVQDMDHENMFWYRQDPGLGLRLIYFSYDVKMKEKGDIPEGYSVSREKKERFSLILESASTNQTSMYLCASSTQGSSYEQYFGPGTRLTVT.

The rearrangement joins TRBV4-3 to TRBJ2-3; 11 bases match TRBD2. Germline V gene sequence: CDR1 LGHNA, CDR2 YSLEER. The CDR3 is 19 residues long. The J segment lost 1 base and the V segment lost 1 base, leaving 10 bases of the junction unmatched. This CDR3 reads CASSQALAGGRYRTDTQYF. The DNA for the CDR3 is TGCGCCAGCAGCCAAGCTCTAGCGGGAGGCCGATACCGCACAGATACGCAGTATTTT.

About this clone: This sample includes further DNA sequences coding for the same CDR3. The genes are TRBV5-1 and TRBJ2-1; D gene unclear. The V gene lost 0 bases and the J gene lost 3 bases, with 4 bases spanning the gap. Germline values: CDR1 SGHRS, CDR2 YFSETQ. The CDR3 is 13 amino acids. CDR3: CASSLDSYNEQFF. CDR3 nucleotides: TGCGCCAGCAGCTTGGACAGCTACAATGAGCAGTTCTTC.

CDR3 DNA sequence: TGTGCCAGCAGTTTAACCCTGAGCTCTCAGCCCCAGCATTTT. Translated, it gives CASSLTLSSQPQHF. The chain joins TRBV28 to TRBJ1-5; D not certain. The CDR3 is 14 residues long. The germline V gene encodes CDR1 MDHEN and CDR2 SYDVKM. The germline V and J ends were trimmed by 2 bases and 6 bases, with 11 bases remaining between them. Looking up the rest from reference TRBV28 and TRBJ1-5 gives the full variable domain: DVKVTQSSRYLVKRTGEKVFLECVQDMDHENMFWYRQDPGLGLRLIYFSYDVKMKEKGDIPEGYSVSREKKERFSLILESASTNQTSMYLCASSLTLSSQPQHFGDGTRLSIL.

This clone was seen a single time. Here the CDR3 reads CASSPVGGAGVYEQYF. CDR3 bases: TGTGCCAGCAGCCCTGTAGGAGGTGCAGGGGTCTACGAGCAGTACTTC. The gene calls are TRBV9 and TRBJ2-7; D may be TRBD1 (6 bases). The CDR3 covers 16 residues. Germline V CDR1 and CDR2: SGDLS, YYNGEE. V lost 4 bases and J lost 3, with 20 bases in between. Drawing the rest from reference TRBV9 and TRBJ2-7, the complete variable domain is DSGVTQTPKHLITATGQRVTLRCSPRSGDLSVYWYQQSLDQGLQFLIQYYNGEERAKGNILERFSAQQFPDLHSELNLSSLELGDSALYFCASSPVGGAGVYEQYFGPGTRLTVT.